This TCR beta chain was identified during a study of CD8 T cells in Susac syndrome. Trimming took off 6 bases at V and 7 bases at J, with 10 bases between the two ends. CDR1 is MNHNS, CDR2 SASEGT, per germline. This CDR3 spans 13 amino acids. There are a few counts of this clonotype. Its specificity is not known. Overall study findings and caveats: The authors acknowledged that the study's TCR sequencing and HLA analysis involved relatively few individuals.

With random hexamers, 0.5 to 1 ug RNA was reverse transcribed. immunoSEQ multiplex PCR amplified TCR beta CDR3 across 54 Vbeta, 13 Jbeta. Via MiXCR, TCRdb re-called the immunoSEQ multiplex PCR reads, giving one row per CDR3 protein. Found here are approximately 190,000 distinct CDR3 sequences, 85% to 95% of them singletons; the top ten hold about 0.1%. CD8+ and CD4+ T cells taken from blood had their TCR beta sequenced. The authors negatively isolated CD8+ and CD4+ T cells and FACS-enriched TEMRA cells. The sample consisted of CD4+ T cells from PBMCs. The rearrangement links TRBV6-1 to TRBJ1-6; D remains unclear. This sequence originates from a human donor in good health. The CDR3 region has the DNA TGTGCCAGCAGCGACTACCGCAATTCACCCCTCCACTTT. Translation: CASSDYRNSPLHF.